A selection of T cell receptor beta chains follows, all from one sample in a study of T-cell reconstitution after alpha-beta-depleted transplantation in children. MiXCR, applied by TCRdb to the PCR reads, yields one record per CDR3 protein. Here the sample spans 200,000 or so distinct CDR3 sequences, 6.3% being singletons. Source: PBMCs, taken before TCRalphabeta/CD19-depleted stem cell transplant. These receptors were taken from a girl under three years old with combined immunodeficiency, due to receive a stem cell transplant. The CDR3 runs from the conserved cysteine through the conserved F or W. D genes are given only for firm matches. A clone size is listed for some rows: how often the clone was seen (once, few, many), or a class if it is expanded.

J gene: TRBJ2-3; D gene: TRBD2; V gene: TRBV30; clone size: few; CDR3 protein: CAWSGSAGGPDTQYF
J gene: TRBJ2-7; D gene: .; V gene: TRBV7-9; clone size: many; CDR3 protein: CASTLRVGRDEQYF
J gene: TRBJ2-3; D gene: .; V gene: TRBV4-3; clone size: many; CDR3 protein: CASSQDRVPDTQYF
J gene: TRBJ2-1; D gene: .; V gene: TRBV4-1; clone size: many; CDR3 protein: CASSHDSGVSYNEQFF
J gene: TRBJ2-1; D gene: TRBD2; V gene: TRBV2; clone size: many; CDR3 protein: CASSVAGGPYNEQFF
J gene: TRBJ1-2; D gene: .; V gene: TRBV7-2; clone size: few; CDR3 protein: CASSFADILGLYGYTF
J gene: TRBJ2-3; D gene: TRBD2; V gene: TRBV4-2; clone size: many; CDR3 protein: CASSQEGRTSGGSDTQYF
J gene: TRBJ1-1; D gene: .; V gene: TRBV12-5; clone size: few; CDR3 protein: CATSQGGDTEAFF
J gene: TRBJ2-3; D gene: .; V gene: TRBV7-8; clone size: many; CDR3 protein: CASSLGVTDTQYF
J gene: TRBJ2-2; D gene: .; V gene: TRBV12-3/TRBV12-4; clone size: many; CDR3 protein: CASSPTGTGELFF
J gene: TRBJ2-5; D gene: .; V gene: TRBV7-2; clone size: .; CDR3 protein: CASSSWGEETQYF
J gene: TRBJ2-1; D gene: TRBD2; V gene: TRBV24-1; clone size: many; CDR3 protein: CATSDRKRGSSYNEQFF
J gene: TRBJ2-7; D gene: TRBD1; V gene: TRBV28; clone size: many; CDR3 protein: CASNPQGDYEQYF
J gene: TRBJ2-4; D gene: .; V gene: TRBV29-1; clone size: many; CDR3 protein: CSVFGGLAKNIQYF
J gene: TRBJ1-2; D gene: .; V gene: TRBV29-1; clone size: many; CDR3 protein: CSGGEGFYGYTF
J gene: TRBJ2-7; D gene: .; V gene: TRBV4-2; clone size: many; CDR3 protein: CASSQTGTGRGEQYF
J gene: TRBJ1-1; D gene: TRBD1; V gene: TRBV7-2; clone size: many; CDR3 protein: CASSFRGSLHSSLGNTEAFF
J gene: TRBJ2-1; D gene: .; V gene: TRBV9; clone size: .; CDR3 protein: CASSIKVAGQAPYNEQFF
J gene: TRBJ2-7; D gene: TRBD2; V gene: TRBV7-8; clone size: few; CDR3 protein: CASSRLAGGIEQYF
J gene: TRBJ2-1; D gene: TRBD2; V gene: TRBV12-3/TRBV12-4; clone size: many; CDR3 protein: CASSPPGLGAPNEQFF
J gene: TRBJ1-2; D gene: TRBD1; V gene: TRBV3-1; clone size: many; CDR3 protein: CASSHADRDYGYTF
J gene: TRBJ2-7; D gene: .; V gene: TRBV29-1; clone size: many; CDR3 protein: CSVEDYLFGQYF
J gene: TRBJ2-5; D gene: .; V gene: TRBV29-1; clone size: many; CDR3 protein: CSGTKGGFIEETQYF
J gene: TRBJ2-1; D gene: TRBD2; V gene: TRBV6-6; clone size: many; CDR3 protein: CASSPLPSGEQFF
J gene: TRBJ2-6; D gene: .; V gene: TRBV9; clone size: many; CDR3 protein: CASSVWGSGANVLTF
J gene: TRBJ1-2; D gene: .; V gene: TRBV2; clone size: .; CDR3 protein: CAICFLNRVAPSIYGYTF
J gene: TRBJ2-2; D gene: TRBD2; V gene: TRBV29-1; clone size: many; CDR3 protein: CSEAGTSGFVNTGELFF
J gene: TRBJ2-1; D gene: .; V gene: TRBV24-1; clone size: many; CDR3 protein: CATSDLRQHNEQFF
J gene: TRBJ1-4; D gene: .; V gene: TRBV20-1; clone size: many; CDR3 protein: CSARSGGGTNEKLFF
J gene: TRBJ1-2; D gene: .; V gene: TRBV5-1; clone size: many; CDR3 protein: CASSLETSYGYTF
J gene: TRBJ1-5; D gene: .; V gene: TRBV20-1; clone size: many; CDR3 protein: CSAVQVYGNQPQHF
J gene: TRBJ2-5; D gene: .; V gene: TRBV9; clone size: few; CDR3 protein: CASSAPSAAPRETQYF
J gene: TRBJ2-7; D gene: .; V gene: TRBV18; clone size: many; CDR3 protein: CASSPQFKLTYEQYF
J gene: TRBJ2-3; D gene: TRBD2; V gene: TRBV12-5; clone size: many; CDR3 protein: CASGLGSGGVSDTQYF
J gene: TRBJ2-5; D gene: TRBD2; V gene: TRBV29-1; clone size: many; CDR3 protein: CSVAGGKETQYF
J gene: TRBJ2-1; D gene: .; V gene: TRBV28; clone size: many; CDR3 protein: CASSFRRGPYNEQFF
J gene: TRBJ1-2; D gene: .; V gene: TRBV28; clone size: many; CDR3 protein: CASSLGMDRGYTF
J gene: TRBJ2-1; D gene: .; V gene: TRBV7-6; clone size: few; CDR3 protein: CASSLAPGLGSNEQFF
J gene: TRBJ2-5; D gene: TRBD1; V gene: TRBV9; clone size: many; CDR3 protein: CASSLSGTGIQETQYF
J gene: TRBJ2-1; D gene: TRBD1; V gene: TRBV5-6; clone size: many; CDR3 protein: CASSWDPGQDYNEQFF
J gene: TRBJ2-3; D gene: .; V gene: TRBV5-6; clone size: many; CDR3 protein: CASSLGTGTDTQYF
J gene: TRBJ2-7; D gene: .; V gene: TRBV5-5; clone size: .; CDR3 protein: CASSPWTAKGYEQYF
J gene: TRBJ1-2; D gene: .; V gene: TRBV29-1; clone size: .; CDR3 protein: CSVIHRWDYGYTF
J gene: TRBJ1-1; D gene: .; V gene: TRBV20-1; clone size: many; CDR3 protein: CSAEERAVFRAFF
J gene: TRBJ1-1; D gene: .; V gene: TRBV28; clone size: many; CDR3 protein: CASNLGTGEAFF
J gene: TRBJ2-1; D gene: .; V gene: TRBV7-8; clone size: many; CDR3 protein: CASSSPLGYNEQFF